This T cell receptor (beta chain) came from a study of blood T cells in healthy people across ages (dated by TCRdb to between 2014 and 2017). In terms of the full investigation: In model experiments, template switching captured about one uniquely barcoded TCR beta cDNA molecule for every two T cells. Two additional independent replicas of 1 million unique cDNA reads from the same blood draw were analyzed for two donors (one aged 18 to 30 and one aged 80 or older). The donors were split into four age groups: young (average around 15 years), middle-aged (nearly 40), aged (more than 60) and long-lived (more than 80). Age-related changes in TCR beta repertoire diversity were measured in the study by deep sequencing normalized with unique cDNA molecular identifiers. To avoid experimental bias, donors of different ages were randomly spread across the sequencing lanes.

The method was 5' RACE. For sequencing, an Illumina HiSeq 2500 was employed. A second PCR of roughly 7 to 11 cycles was run with a J-beta primer mix and a sample-barcoded 5' primer. A template-switch 5' adaptor carrying 12 random nucleotides introduced a unique molecular identifier onto each TCR beta cDNA molecule. Each sample yielded at least 3 million CDR3-containing paired-end reads. First-strand cDNA was synthesized from all RNA with the Mint cDNA synthesis kit, primed by a TRBC-specific oligonucleotide. After uracil-DNA glycosylase treatment, a first 18-cycle PCR used universal primers M1SS and BC2_uni_R on all cDNA. Per the source publication's procedure: Normalization of each sample was performed by random selection of 1 million high-quality reads, each carrying a distinct molecular identifier. Instead of being binned into consensus sequences, reads with shared molecular identifiers were discarded. CDR3 identification, clonotype clustering and error correction used MiTCR with a Q25 quality threshold and the strictest error-elimination algorithm. A nonparametric unseen species model with Euler transformation was used to estimate a lower bound on total TCR beta diversity. The public reads were run again by TCRdb, first through fastp at Q25 and then through MiXCR, and only productive beta chains were kept. Rows matching on CDR3 protein sequence are summarized as one entry with the most common DNA and genes. None of the V and J calls come from the authors' own analysis; TCRdb made them. The sample table records about 720,000 distinct CDR3 sequences; 20% to 25% of these occur just once. Together, the top ten hold roughly 22% of the sample.

Reading the germline V gene gives CDR1 SGHDN and CDR2 FVKESK. The CDR3 starts with the cysteine, ends with the phenylalanine, and has 14 residues. The read is trimmed to its CDR3 DNA, 42 bases read in frame from base 1. Trimmed from V: 4 bases; trimmed from J: 9 bases; junction bases lacking a gene match: 5. Points the paper makes about the study in general: Donor CMV infection status was unknown, potentially confounding age-related changes in expanded clonotypes. Observed TCR beta diversity per million T cells fell roughly linearly with age, and a significant reduction was already apparent by age approximately 41. The long-lived group showed more naive CD4+ T cells, fewer expanded clones and increased TCR diversity than the aged group, suggesting age selection. Because profiling used bulk unsorted PBMCs, naive and antigen-experienced compartments could not be compared conclusively. Observed TCR beta diversity correlated strongly with the percentage of naive T cells measured by flow cytometry. Estimates of total diversity based on one million sequenced T cells were considered lower bounds and underestimates.

The donors were 40 or so Caucasian individuals from Russia, aged 6 to 90 years, who were systemically healthy. Ten milliliters of peripheral blood were drawn from each donor into EDTA-treated Vacutainer tubes. Ficoll-Paque density-gradient centrifugation was used to isolate PBMCs, with at least 6 million obtained per sample. Trizol reagent was used to extract total RNA from the PBMCs, yielding at least 5.5 micrograms per sample. For every donor, flow cytometry on a PBMC aliquot measured the percentage of naive CD45RAhigh/CD27high T cells. In this sample, this clonotype turned up a few times. The target of this receptor is not known. It has no much larger one-base neighbor in the sample; base qualities were not kept.

The source is a man between 70 and 80 years old in good health. Specimen: blood. The chain is encoded by TRBV14 joined to TRBJ2-4; 11 central bases correspond to TRBD2. The DNA reads TGTGCCAGCAGCCCGGGACTAGCGGTTAGCATTCAGTACTTC. The translation is CASSPGLAVSIQYF.